One and the same sample provided the 25 T cell receptor beta chains below, sequenced in a study of T-cell reconstitution after alpha-beta-depleted transplantation in children. Unique molecular identifiers were incorporated when the TCRbeta library was constructed. MiXCR was run by TCRdb on the PCR reads, yielding one entry per CDR3 protein. Found here are fewer than 750,000 distinct CDR3 sequences, approximately 22% of them singletons; the top ten hold 11% to 15%. Material: PBMCs, mostly from graft donor cells, obtained 360 days after TCRalphabeta/CD19-depleted stem cell transplant. The source is a boy younger than two who had a stem cell transplant for acute myeloid leukemia, so the T cells may come from the graft donor.

The chain carries TRBV4-1 and TRBJ1-6, with 7 bases matching TRBD1. CDR3 length: 14 residues. Germline CDR1 reads MGHRA; CDR2 reads YSYEKL. J was trimmed by 12 bases and V by 4 bases; bases with no gene match: 9. The CDR3 DNA follows: TGCGCCAGCAGCCTCCTGGACAGGCCGGTACCCCTCCACTTT. Translated: CASSLLDRPVPLHF.

This clonotype came up a few times. V usage is TRBV10-3 and J usage is TRBJ2-1; D unclear. V lost 5 bases and J 5 bases, leaving 4 bases between the germline ends. This CDR3 is 11 amino acids long. The V gene's germline CDR1 is ENHRY and CDR2 SYGVKD. The CDR3 sequence is CAISFDNEQFF. As DNA, the CDR3 is TGTGCCATCAGTTTTGACAATGAGCAGTTCTTC.

The J gene is TRBJ2-3, the V gene TRBV12-3 or TRBV12-4; D gene unclear. The CDR3 is made up of 15 amino acids. V was trimmed by 1 base and J by 0 bases, leaving 8 bases between them. CDR3: CASSLVGYSTDTQYF. The CDR3 nucleotides are TGTGCCAGCAGTTTAGTGGGGTACAGCACAGATACGCAGTATTTT.

This clonotype was seen ten or more times. The chain uses TRBV7-2 and TRBJ2-7; 10 nucleotides line up with TRBD2. The V gene end was trimmed by 4 bases and the J gene end by 5 bases; junction bases not matched to a gene: 5. This CDR3 has 14 residues. Germline V gene data show CDR1 as SGHTA and CDR2 as FQGNSA. CDR3 sequence (DNA): TGTGCCAGCAGCTACCGGACTAGCGGTGACGAGCAGTACTTC. Protein: CASSYRTSGDEQYF.

There are a few counts of this clonotype. J is TRBJ2-5 and V is TRBV6-5; 7 bases map to TRBD2. Trimming at V came to 2 bases and at J to 1 base, leaving 7 bases not matched to a gene. The CDR3 is made up of 16 amino acids. Germline CDR1 MNHEY, CDR2 SVGAGI. CDR3 nucleotides: TGTGCCAGCAGTTACGGGACTATCGTAGGCCAAGAGACCCAGTACTTC. It yields the protein CASSYGTIVGQETQYF.

This rearrangement joins TRBV7-2 to TRBJ2-5; 8 bases agree with TRBD1. This CDR3 is 14 amino acids long. Trimming removed 2 bases from V and 5 bases from J; junction bases left unmatched: 4. CDR1 is SGHTA, CDR2 FQGNSA, per germline. In DNA form, the CDR3 reads TGTGCCAGCAGCTTATCAGGGGGCCCGGAGACCCAGTACTTC. As protein: CASSLSGGPETQYF.

Many counts were recorded for this clonotype. The chain uses TRBV11-2 and TRBJ2-5; D unresolved. CDR1 is SGHAT, CDR2 FQNNGV, per germline. Deletions cut 4 bases from V and 5 bases from J, with 20 bases between. The CDR3 runs 16 residues. The chain's CDR3 is CASSSDLDLYGETQYF. The CDR3 DNA reads as TGTGCCAGCAGCTCCGACCTCGACCTCTACGGGGAGACCCAGTACTTC.

In its sample, this clonotype was seen a few times. V and J are TRBV5-1 and TRBJ2-5, with 8 positions matching TRBD1. The CDR3 has 12 amino acids. J gave up 4 bases and V 8 bases, and 4 bases lay outside the gene matches. Germline V lookup: CDR1 SGHRS, CDR2 YFSETQ. CDR3 protein: CASAGGTETQYF. CDR3 nucleotides: TGCGCCAGTGCAGGGGGCACAGAGACCCAGTACTTC.

V is TRBV20-1 and J is TRBJ2-5, with 10 bases matching TRBD2. Germline CDR1 reads DFQATT; CDR2 reads SNEGSKA (reference sequence). This CDR3 contains 12 residues. The CDR3 DNA reads as TGCAGAGCCGGGACTAGCGTCGAGACCCAGTACTTC. Amino acids: CRAGTSVETQYF.

This clonotype was seen more than once but under ten times. V usage is TRBV7-4 and J usage is TRBJ2-3; D gene ambiguous. CDR1 and CDR2 (germline): SGHVT, SQSDAQ. The CDR3 runs 10 residues. Trimming shortened V by 3 bases and J by 9 bases, and 4 bases separated the two germline ends. The CDR3 coding sequence is TGTGCCAGCAGCTTGCCGACGCAGTATTTT. The encoded protein is CASSLPTQYF.

The rearrangement uses TRBV15 and TRBJ1-1; D remains ambiguous. Between the trimmed V and J ends, which lost 0 bases and 1 base, there was a span of 9 bases. Germline V gene data show CDR1 as LNHNV and CDR2 as YYDKDF (reference sequence). The CDR3 is 15 residues long. CDR3 in amino acids: CATSRDWVPNTEAFF. DNA for the CDR3: TGTGCCACCAGCAGAGATTGGGTCCCGAACACTGAAGCTTTCTTT.

The genes are TRBV29-1 and TRBJ1-4, with 8 nucleotides matching TRBD1. CDR1 SQVTM and CDR2 ANQGSEA come from the germline V gene. J gave up 8 bases and V 3 bases, and 8 bases lay outside the gene matches. This CDR3 region has 14 residues. CDR3 amino acids: CSVDATGGKEKLFF. The CDR3 nucleotides are TGCAGCGTTGATGCCACAGGGGGAAAAGAAAAACTGTTTTTT.

This clonotype came up once. The chain carries TRBV20-1 and TRBJ2-2, with TRBD2 matching 9 bases. The CDR3 has 14 amino acids. CDR1 DFQATT and CDR2 SNEGSKA come from the germline V gene (reference sequence). With 6 bases clipped from V and 2 bases from J, the junction kept 4 bases outside the gene matches. The CDR3 sequence is CSARGGRNTGELFF. DNA of the CDR3: TGCAGTGCGCGGGGGGGCCGAAACACCGGGGAGCTGTTTTTT.

This clonotype has only a few counts. The rearrangement uses TRBV6-5 and TRBJ2-2; D unclear. The CDR3 length is 14 residues. The V and J ends lost 2 bases and 7 bases respectively, with 11 bases between them. Germline V gives CDR1 MNHEY, CDR2 SVGAGI. As DNA, the CDR3 is TGTGCCAGCAGTTACCGCCGGGCCGTCGGGGAGCTGTTTTTT. Translating gives CASSYRRAVGELFF.

There are many counts of this clonotype. This chain links TRBV29-1 with TRBJ2-3; D might be TRBD1 (6 bases). Germline CDR1 is SQVTM and CDR2 is ANQGSEA. The CDR3 extends over 14 amino acids. The V and J ends lost 4 bases and 0 bases respectively, with 11 bases between them. DNA for the CDR3: TGCAGCGTTGCCCTTGGACAGAGCACAGATACGCAGTATTTT. This codes for CSVALGQSTDTQYF.

The V call is TRBV3-1, the J call TRBJ2-7; weak D call: TRBD2 (6 bases). The germline CDR1 and CDR2 sequences are LGHDT and YNNKEL (reference sequence). This CDR3 comprises 17 residues. V was pared by 4 bases and J by 3 bases, with 22 bases between. The CDR3 loop reads CASSPERDRGSHYEQYF. The CDR3 nucleotides are TGTGCCAGCAGCCCGGAGAGAGACCGGGGGTCTCACTACGAGCAGTACTTC.

The V and J genes are TRBV20-1 and TRBJ1-5, with 7 bases that match TRBD1. The length of the CDR3 is 13 residues. The trim removed 6 bases at V and 6 bases at J, leaving 8 bases unmatched. Germline V gene lookup returns CDR1 DFQATT and CDR2 SNEGSKA (reference sequence). Here the CDR3 DNA reads TGCAGTGCCAATACAGGGGTTGGTCAGCCCCAGCATTTT. Encoded protein: CSANTGVGQPQHF.

This clonotype was picked up a small number of times. The V gene is TRBV7-2, the J gene TRBJ2-3; TRBD2 matches 9 bases. The CDR3 extends over 16 amino acids. After removal of 1 base from V and 5 bases from J, the junction contained 7 bases not matched to a gene. CDR1 SGHTA and CDR2 FQGNSA come from the germline V gene. The CDR3 DNA is TGTGCCAGCAGCTTAGGGGGCGGGGGGGCCATAGATACGCAGTATTTT. Its protein is CASSLGGGGAIDTQYF.

This clonotype showed up just a few times. J is TRBJ2-3 and V is TRBV6-5, with D maybe TRBD2 (6 bases). This CDR3 has 16 amino acids. V was pared by 0 bases and J by 4 bases, with 14 bases between. Germline loops: CDR1 MNHEY, CDR2 SVGAGI. CDR3 nucleotides: TGTGCCAGCAGTTACTCTACTAGCCTCTTAGCAGATACGCAGTATTTT. Its protein is CASSYSTSLLADTQYF.

The sample holds many counts of this clonotype. V and J are TRBV4-2 and TRBJ1-4, with D maybe TRBD1 (5 bases). The germline V gene has CDR1 LGHNA and CDR2 YNFKEQ. V was shortened by 0 bases and J by 1 base, with 6 bases between the two germline ends. The CDR3 totals 15 residues. The CDR3 is CASSQEGRTNEKLFF. For the CDR3, the DNA is TGTGCCAGCAGCCAAGAGGGACGAACTAATGAAAAACTGTTTTTT.

The rearrangement joins TRBV12-3 or TRBV12-4 to TRBJ2-1; 8 nucleotides line up with TRBD1. V was pared by 6 bases and J by 8 bases, with 3 bases of the junction left unmatched. This CDR3 comprises 12 residues. The CDR3 nucleotides are TGTGCCAGCAGGGTGACAGGGGATGAGCAGTTCTTC. As protein: CASRVTGDEQFF.

The chain recombines TRBV6-1 with TRBJ1-5, with 7 positions matching TRBD1. Per germline, CDR1 MNHNS and CDR2 SASEGT. Germline trimming cut 8 bases from V and 5 bases from J; bases unmatched to any gene: 9. CDR3 length equals 14 residues. The CDR3 loop is CASQIRQGDQPQHF. CDR3 bases: TGTGCCAGCCAAATAAGACAGGGCGATCAGCCCCAGCATTTT.

This clonotype was found a few times. This CDR3 reads CASSQEGQGYNEQFF. Here the CDR3 DNA reads TGCGCCAGCAGCCAGGAGGGACAGGGATACAATGAGCAGTTCTTC. The rearrangement joins TRBV4-3 to TRBJ2-1; 9 bases align to TRBD1. Germline CDR1 reads LGHNA; CDR2 reads YSLEER. CDR3 size: 15 residues. The J segment lost 4 bases and the V segment lost 3 bases, leaving 4 bases of the junction unmatched.

This clonotype has only a few counts. The rearrangement joins TRBV5-6 to TRBJ2-1; TRBD1 matches 8 bases. V lost 0 bases to trimming and J lost 7 bases; unmatched junction nucleotides: 12. Per germline, CDR1 SGHDT and CDR2 YYEEEE. The CDR3 totals 17 residues. The CDR3 protein is CASSLEVRTGMGNEQFF. CDR3 bases: TGTGCCAGCAGCTTGGAGGTCCGGACAGGGATGGGGAATGAGCAGTTCTTC.

This sequence joins TRBV6-5 and TRBJ1-6; a weak D match, TRBD1 (6 bases). Germline assignment: CDR1 MNHEY and CDR2 SVGAGI. Trimming cost V 2 bases and J 6 bases, with 8 bases left between them. CDR3 length equals 14 residues. CDR3 coding DNA: TGTGCCAGCAGTTACACAGGGTCTAATTCACCCCTCCACTTT. Residues: CASSYTGSNSPLHF.